Detailed here is one T cell receptor (beta chain). The sample is drawn from a study of blood T cell repertoires in COVID-19. As for the study in general: The origin of the acute and convalescent COVID-19 samples was the United States, Italy and Spain. T cells, B-cell-depleted T cells, or PBMCs provided the cDNA or gDNA that served as material.

The V and J ends lost 5 bases and 11 bases respectively, with 18 bases between them. The V gene's germline CDR1 is SGHAT and CDR2 FQNNGV. The CDR3 spans 13 residues. Authors' methods: By means of reference gene primer amplification, nucleated cell counts were estimated. Produced via immunoSEQ multiplex PCR; TCRdb's table is partial and in-frame only. Clone size and V and J calls were adopted from that table, with D and trimming inferred from the DNA. Altogether around 480,000 clones are present, about nine tenths being singletons, with the ten largest covering over 9.5%. Followed longitudinally, the Seattle patients had been enrolled during active infection.

Sequenced sample: peripheral blood. The J gene is TRBJ1-1, the V gene TRBV11-2; D unclear. This receptor was obtained from a woman aged 45 to 65 with COVID-19, enrolled during active disease. CDR3 coding DNA: TGTGCCAGCAGCCCCCTCGGGCCGAGGAGGGCTTTCTTT. Translation gives CASSPLGPRRAFF. Based on the CDR3 plus reference TRBV11-2 and TRBJ1-1, the full variable domain is EAGVAQSPRYKIIEKRQSVAFWCNPISGHATLYWYQQILGQGPKLLIQFQNNGVVDDSQLPKDRFSAERLKGVDSTLKIQPAKLEDSAVYLCASSPLGPRRAFFGQGTRLTVV.